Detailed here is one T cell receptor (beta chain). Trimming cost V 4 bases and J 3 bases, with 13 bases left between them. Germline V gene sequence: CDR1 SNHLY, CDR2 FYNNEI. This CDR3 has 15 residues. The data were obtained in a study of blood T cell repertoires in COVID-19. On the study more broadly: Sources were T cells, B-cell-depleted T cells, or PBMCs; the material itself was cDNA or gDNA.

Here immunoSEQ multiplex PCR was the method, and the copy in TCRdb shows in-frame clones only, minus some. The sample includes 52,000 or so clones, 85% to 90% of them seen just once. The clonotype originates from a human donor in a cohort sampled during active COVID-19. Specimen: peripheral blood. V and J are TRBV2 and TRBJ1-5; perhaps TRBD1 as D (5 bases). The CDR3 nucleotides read TGTGCCAGCAGTGGTGGGGGGGAATTCAATCAGCCCCAGCATTTT. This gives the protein CASSGGGEFNQPQHF.